These T cell receptor beta chains were read from a single sample in a study of cytomegalovirus exposure and HLA in healthy donors. TCRdb's copy holds only in-frame clones and misses some; the assay was immunoSEQ multiplex PCR. The table shows over 150,000 clones, with 95% to 96% occurring only once. Sequencing used PBMCs. Receptors were obtained from a woman between 18 and 30 years old in good health and CMV-seronegative. Each CDR3 is given with its conserved first and last residue. The order of the fields is J gene, V gene, CDR3 protein.

J gene: TRBJ1-1
V gene: TRBV5-6
CDR3 protein: CASSTGTGAEAFF

J gene: TRBJ2-7
V gene: TRBV4-3
CDR3 protein: CASSQERWISYNAVYEQYF

J gene: TRBJ2-3
V gene: TRBV27
CDR3 protein: CASTLGSFTDTQYF

J gene: TRBJ1-2
V gene: TRBV29-1
CDR3 protein: CSIVGGANYGYTF

J gene: TRBJ2-7
V gene: TRBV7-9
CDR3 protein: CASSPRTANEQYF

J gene: TRBJ2-3
V gene: TRBV7-2
CDR3 protein: CASSPSRAGGLSTDTQYF

J gene: TRBJ2-3
V gene: TRBV6-5
CDR3 protein: CASSYLGQPTDTQYF

J gene: TRBJ1-3
V gene: TRBV15
CDR3 protein: CATSRGPSSGNTIYF

J gene: TRBJ2-1
V gene: TRBV7-6
CDR3 protein: CASSFPVLSRAKDNEQFF

J gene: TRBJ2-7
V gene: TRBV11-1
CDR3 protein: CASSLDWGEKQIYEQYF

J gene: TRBJ1-6
V gene: TRBV5-1
CDR3 protein: CASSTEGQGTSPLHF

J gene: TRBJ2-7
V gene: TRBV11-3
CDR3 protein: CASSEDTLKRYEQYF

J gene: TRBJ2-1
V gene: TRBV10-1
CDR3 protein: CASRSQGDNEQFF

J gene: TRBJ1-2
V gene: TRBV7-8
CDR3 protein: CASSQAVGTNYGYTF

J gene: TRBJ2-1
V gene: TRBV4-3
CDR3 protein: CASSQAPGTSGGSSYNEQFF

J gene: TRBJ2-7
V gene: TRBV7-8
CDR3 protein: CASSSAGGSSYEQYF

J gene: TRBJ1-2
V gene: TRBV12-5
CDR3 protein: CASGLGGGYGYTF

J gene: TRBJ1-6
V gene: TRBV7-2
CDR3 protein: CASSSVGLLESPLHF

J gene: TRBJ2-1
V gene: TRBV14
CDR3 protein: CASSRPGGGLFSRFF

J gene: TRBJ1-5
V gene: TRBV5-1
CDR3 protein: CASSSGTGVNQPQHF

J gene: TRBJ2-7
V gene: TRBV7-9
CDR3 protein: CASSLGSKVSEQYF

J gene: TRBJ2-3
V gene: TRBV18
CDR3 protein: CASSHDRGPTDTQYF

J gene: TRBJ1-5
V gene: TRBV19
CDR3 protein: CASSIGGTGGLQPQHF

J gene: TRBJ2-7
V gene: TRBV10-3
CDR3 protein: CAISEPDRRIPYEQYF

J gene: TRBJ2-3
V gene: TRBV7-9
CDR3 protein: CASSQSTDTQYF

J gene: TRBJ2-1
V gene: TRBV2
CDR3 protein: CASDPGGPYNEQFF

J gene: TRBJ2-7
V gene: TRBV18
CDR3 protein: CASSPPPGNEQYF

J gene: TRBJ2-1
V gene: TRBV4-3
CDR3 protein: CASSRLAGLYNEQFF

J gene: TRBJ2-5
V gene: TRBV2
CDR3 protein: CAGGGMELYQETQYF

J gene: TRBJ1-6
V gene: TRBV12-5
CDR3 protein: CASGLGRNNSPLHF

J gene: TRBJ2-7
V gene: TRBV6-5
CDR3 protein: CASRTKDPRSYEQYF

J gene: TRBJ1-1
V gene: TRBV6-1
CDR3 protein: CASSEGQGAEAFF

J gene: TRBJ2-1
V gene: TRBV1
CDR3 protein: CTSSQEGGGDTYNEQFF

J gene: TRBJ2-3
V gene: TRBV4-3
CDR3 protein: CASSQLWGGSTDTQYF

J gene: TRBJ2-7
V gene: TRBV6-5
CDR3 protein: CASSKGQGSYEQYF

J gene: TRBJ1-4
V gene: TRBV6-5
CDR3 protein: CASSYSLTGTNEKLFF

J gene: TRBJ2-3
V gene: TRBV15
CDR3 protein: CAAGGSTDTQYF

J gene: TRBJ1-1
V gene: TRBV5-4
CDR3 protein: CASSYKIGPGQVNTEAFF

J gene: TRBJ1-2
V gene: TRBV7-9
CDR3 protein: CATGQGIDGYTF

J gene: TRBJ2-7
V gene: TRBV6-5
CDR3 protein: CASSTGSYYEQYF